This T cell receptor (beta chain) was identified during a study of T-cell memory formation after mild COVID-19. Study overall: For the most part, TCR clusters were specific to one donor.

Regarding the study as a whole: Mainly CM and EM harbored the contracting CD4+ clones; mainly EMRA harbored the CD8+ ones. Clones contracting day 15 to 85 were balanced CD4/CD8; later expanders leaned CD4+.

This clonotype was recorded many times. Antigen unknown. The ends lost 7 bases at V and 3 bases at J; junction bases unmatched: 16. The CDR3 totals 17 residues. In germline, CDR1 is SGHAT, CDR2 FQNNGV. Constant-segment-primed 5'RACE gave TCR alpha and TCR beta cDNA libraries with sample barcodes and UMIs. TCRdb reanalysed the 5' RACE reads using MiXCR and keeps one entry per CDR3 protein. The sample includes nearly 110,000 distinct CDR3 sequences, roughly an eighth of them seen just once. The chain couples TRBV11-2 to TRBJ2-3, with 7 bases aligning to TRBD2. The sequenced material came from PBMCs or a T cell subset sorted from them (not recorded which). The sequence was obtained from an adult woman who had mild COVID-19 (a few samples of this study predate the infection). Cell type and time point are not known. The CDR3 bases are TGTGCCAGCATCCCCTTTCCTCGGGGGGAGAGGACAGATACGCAGTATTTT. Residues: CASIPFPRGERTDTQYF. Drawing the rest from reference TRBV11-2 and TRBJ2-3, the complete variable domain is EAGVAQSPRYKIIEKRQSVAFWCNPISGHATLYWYQQILGQGPKLLIQFQNNGVVDDSQLPKDRFSAERLKGVDSTLKIQPAKLEDSAVYLCASIPFPRGERTDTQYFGPGTRLTVL.